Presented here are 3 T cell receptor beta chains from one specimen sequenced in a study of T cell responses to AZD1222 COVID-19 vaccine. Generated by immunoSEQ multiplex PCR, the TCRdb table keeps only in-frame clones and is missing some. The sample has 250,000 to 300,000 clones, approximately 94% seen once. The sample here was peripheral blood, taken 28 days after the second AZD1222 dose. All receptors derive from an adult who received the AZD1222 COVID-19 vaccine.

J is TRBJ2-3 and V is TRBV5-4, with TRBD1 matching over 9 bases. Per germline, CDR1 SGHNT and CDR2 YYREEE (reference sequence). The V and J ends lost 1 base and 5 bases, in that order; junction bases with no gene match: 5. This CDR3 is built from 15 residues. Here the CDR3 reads CASSLRNRGRDTQYF. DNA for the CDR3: TGTGCCAGCAGCTTGAGGAACAGGGGGCGAGATACGCAGTATTTT.

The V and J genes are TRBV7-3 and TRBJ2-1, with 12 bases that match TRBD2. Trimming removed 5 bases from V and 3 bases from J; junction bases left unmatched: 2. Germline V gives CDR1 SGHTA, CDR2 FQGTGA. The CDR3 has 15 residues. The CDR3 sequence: CASSVLAGGYNEQFF. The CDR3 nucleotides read TGTGCCAGCAGCGTACTAGCGGGAGGCTACAATGAGCAGTTCTTC. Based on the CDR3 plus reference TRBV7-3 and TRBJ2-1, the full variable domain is GAGVSQTPSNKVTEKGKYVELRCDPISGHTALYWYRQSLGQGPEFLIYFQGTGAADDSGLPNDRFFAVRPEGSVSTLKIQRTERGDSAVYLCASSVLAGGYNEQFFGPGTRLTVL.

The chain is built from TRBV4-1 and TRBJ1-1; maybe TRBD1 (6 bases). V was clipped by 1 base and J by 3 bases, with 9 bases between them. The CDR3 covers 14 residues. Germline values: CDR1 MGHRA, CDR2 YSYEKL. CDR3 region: CASSQAGADTEAFF. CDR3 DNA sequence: TGCGCCAGCAGCCAAGCAGGGGCAGACACTGAAGCTTTCTTT.